The 17 T cell receptor beta chains below come from one sample, sequenced in a study of control samples from healthy donors and cancer patients. Produced via immunoSEQ multiplex PCR; TCRdb's table is partial and in-frame only. The top ten clones hold approximately 7% of a sample with approximately 98,000 clones, approximately 84% of them seen once. What was sequenced was blood. Source of these receptors: a man in his late teens or twenties in good health.

This chain connects TRBV27 to TRBJ2-1; no firm D call. This CDR3 is 15 amino acids long. Trimming cost V 2 bases and J 6 bases, with 14 bases left between them. The germline V gene has CDR1 MNHEY and CDR2 SMNVEV (reference sequence). CDR3 sequence reads: CASSLGRLVSNEQFF. CDR3 bases: TGTGCCAGCAGTTTAGGCAGACTCGTTTCCAATGAGCAGTTCTTC.

The gene calls are TRBV6-6 and TRBJ1-1; D is perhaps TRBD1 (5 bases). In germline, CDR1 is MNHNY, CDR2 SVGAGI (reference sequence). This CDR3 spans 14 amino acids. Deletions cut 8 bases from V and 1 base from J, with 14 bases between. As DNA, the CDR3 is TGTGCCAGCTGCCTCGATACAGGGAACACTGAAGCTTTCTTT. It translates to CASCLDTGNTEAFF.

This sequence joins TRBV18 and TRBJ2-7; D is unresolved. V lost 1 base and J lost 5, with 12 bases in between. The CDR3 covers 14 residues. Germline values: CDR1 KGHSH, CDR2 LQKENI. The CDR3 nucleotides are TGTGCCAGCTCACCACTCGAACATTCTAACGAGCAGTACTTC. Translated, it gives CASSPLEHSNEQYF.

V gene TRBV5-8 combines with J gene TRBJ2-5; 12 bases are shared with TRBD2. V trimming: 3 bases; J trimming: 5 bases; junction bases outside the gene matches: 5. CDR1 SGHTS and CDR2 YDEGEE come from the germline V gene. This CDR3 contains 15 residues. The CDR3 coding sequence is TGTGCCAGCAGCTCTCCGACTAGCGGGGGTGAGACCCAGTACTTC. Translating it yields CASSSPTSGGETQYF.

V usage is TRBV20-1 and J usage is TRBJ1-1; unclear D gene. V dropped 3 bases and J dropped 14 bases, with 22 bases sitting between them. The V gene's germline CDR1 is DFQATT and CDR2 SNEGSKA (reference sequence). The CDR3 sequence is 13 residues long. CDR3 in amino acids: CSASMRASEVRFF. DNA for the CDR3: TGCAGTGCTAGTATGCGGGCCAGTGAAGTAAGGTTCTTT.

The chain carries TRBV6-1 and TRBJ2-3; 11 bases line up with TRBD2. Germline assignment: CDR1 MNHNS and CDR2 SASEGT. This CDR3 region has 18 residues. After removal of 0 bases from V and 1 base from J, the junction contained 6 bases not matched to a gene. The CDR3 region is CASSEARIAGGGTDTQYF. As DNA, the CDR3 is TGTGCCAGCAGTGAAGCGCGGATAGCGGGGGGGGGCACAGATACGCAGTATTTT.

V is TRBV5-6 and J is TRBJ1-2, with D hard to call. V lost 1 base and J 5 bases, leaving 6 bases between the germline ends. CDR1 SGHDT and CDR2 YYEEEE come from the germline V gene. The CDR3 extends over 12 amino acids. The CDR3 DNA reads TGTGCCAGCAGCTTGAGCGGGTATGGCTACACCTTC. Its translation: CASSLSGYGYTF.

The J gene is TRBJ1-1, the V gene TRBV6-2 or TRBV6-3; D perhaps matches TRBD1 (6 bases). This CDR3 region has 11 residues. V gave up 6 bases and J gave up 11 bases, with 13 bases separating them. Per the germline V gene, CDR1 is MNHEY and CDR2 is SVGEGT. The CDR3 region is CASSETGRAFF. CDR3 in DNA: TGTGCCAGCAGCGAGACAGGTCGCGCTTTCTTT.

The V call is TRBV11-2, the J call TRBJ1-3; D remains unclear. CDR1 is SGHAT, CDR2 FQNNGV, per germline. Trimming cost V 5 bases and J 0 bases, with 17 bases left between them. This CDR3 has 17 amino acids. In DNA, the CDR3 is TGTGCCAGCAGCCTCCACTGGCAGTCGAGCTCTGGAAACACCATATATTTT. Residues: CASSLHWQSSSGNTIYF. Looking up the rest from reference TRBV11-2 and TRBJ1-3 gives the full variable domain: EAGVAQSPRYKIIEKRQSVAFWCNPISGHATLYWYQQILGQGPKLLIQFQNNGVVDDSQLPKDRFSAERLKGVDSTLKIQPAKLEDSAVYLCASSLHWQSSSGNTIYFGEGSWLTVV.

This clone has just one count. The gene calls are TRBV3-1 (or the pseudogene TRBV3-2) and TRBJ2-2; D is ambiguous. This CDR3 spans 16 amino acids. Germline V gene sequence: CDR1 LGHDT, CDR2 YNNKEL (reference sequence). V was pared by 1 base and J by 6 bases, with 15 bases between. CDR3 nucleotides: TGTGCCAGCAGCCAAGGGAGTTATAACCGTCCCGGGGAGCTGTTTTTT. Its protein is CASSQGSYNRPGELFF.

In its sample, this clone was seen a few times. The rearrangement joins TRBV6-2 or TRBV6-3 to TRBJ2-5; 8 bases are shared with TRBD2. Germline lookup yields CDR1 MNHEY and CDR2 SVGEGT. J gave up 3 bases and V 3 bases, and 9 bases lay outside the gene matches. The CDR3 extends over 16 amino acids. As DNA, the CDR3 is TGTGCCAGCAGTTATTCCGGGACTAGGATCGAAGAGACCCAGTACTTC. Protein sequence: CASSYSGTRIEETQYF.

This clone appeared a few times. This rearrangement joins TRBV4-3 to TRBJ1-2; 9 positions match TRBD1. The CDR3 runs 14 residues. The V and J ends lost 4 bases and 4 bases, in that order; junction bases with no gene match: 4. Germline V gene lookup returns CDR1 LGHNA and CDR2 YSLEER. CDR3 sequence reads: CASSPGQGPYGYTF. The DNA for the CDR3 is TGCGCCAGCAGCCCGGGACAGGGTCCCTATGGCTACACCTTC.

The V call is TRBV9, the J call TRBJ1-3; possible D gene TRBD1, 5 bases. The CDR3 extends over 15 amino acids. Trimming left V 0 bases short and J 4 bases short, with 11 bases between. Germline V gene lookup returns CDR1 SGDLS and CDR2 YYNGEE. The CDR3 DNA is TGTGCCAGCAGCGTAGGGGTAGGGGCGGGAAACACCATATATTTT. This gives the protein CASSVGVGAGNTIYF.

This sequence joins TRBV6-1 and TRBJ1-4; TRBD1 is a possible D gene (5 bases). The V gene's germline CDR1 is MNHNS and CDR2 SASEGT. V was cut by 0 bases and J by 4 bases, with 9 bases left in between. The CDR3 has 15 amino acids. The CDR3 DNA sequence: TGTGCCAGCAGTGAAGCTTGGCAGGGTAATGAAAAACTGTTTTTT. Translated: CASSEAWQGNEKLFF.

The V and J genes are TRBV30 and TRBJ1-2; 7 bases match TRBD1. V was clipped by 0 bases and J by 6 bases; unmatched bases: 4. Germline V lookup: CDR1 GTSNPN, CDR2 SVGIG (reference sequence). The CDR3 totals 13 residues. CDR3 nucleotide sequence: TGTGCCTGGAGTGTAGAGCAGGGGGATGGCTACACCTTC. Protein sequence: CAWSVEQGDGYTF.

This rearrangement joins TRBV19 to TRBJ1-2; tentatively, D is TRBD1 (6 bases). The CDR3 runs to 15 residues. CDR1 is LNHDA, CDR2 SQIVND, per germline (reference sequence). V lost 6 bases and J lost 1, with 15 bases in between. This chain's CDR3 is CASRSQGSDNYGYTF. The CDR3 bases are TGTGCCAGTAGGTCGCAGGGGTCTGATAACTATGGCTACACCTTC.

This chain joins TRBV25-1 and TRBJ2-3; 12 bases agree with TRBD2. The V and J ends lost 3 bases and 6 bases, in that order; junction bases with no gene match: 10. The CDR3 runs 17 residues. Germline V CDR1 and CDR2: MGHDK, SYGVNS. CDR3 protein: CASSDGTSGPMEDTQYF. Written as DNA, the CDR3 is TGTGCCAGCAGTGATGGGACTAGCGGGCCAATGGAGGATACGCAGTATTTT. Supplemented by reference TRBV25-1 and TRBJ2-3, the full variable domain reads EADIYQTPRYLVIGTGKKITLECSQTMGHDKMYWYQQDPGMELHLIHYSYGVNSTEKGDLSSESTVSRIRTEHFPLTLESARPSHTSQYLCASSDGTSGPMEDTQYFGPGTRLTVL.